This passage covers 16 T cell receptor beta chains from one sample sequenced in a study of regulatory T cells in long-lasting Graves disease. To make TCR beta libraries, researchers used iRepertoire HTBI primers and Arm-PCR of CDR3 regions. A single record per CDR3 protein comes from TCRdb applying MiXCR to the multiplex PCR reads. Of about half a million distinct CDR3 sequences in the sample, about 20% are singletons; the top ten hold 10% to 15%. Stated time point: persistent/refractory GD, antithyroid drugs over 5 years with positive TRAb. PBMC-extracted RNA yielded the TCR library. The source material was peripheral blood mononuclear cells (PBMCs), sampled when the disease was refractory, from a patient treated with antithyroid drugs. Receptors originate from a female donor with Graves disease.

This clonotype was detected a few times. This chain connects TRBV29-1 to TRBJ1-4; tentative D call: TRBD1 (6 bases). Between the trimmed V and J ends, which lost 4 bases and 7 bases, there was a span of 16 bases. There are 14 residues in the CDR3. Germline CDR1 and CDR2: SQVTM and ANQGSEA. CDR3 amino acids: CSVGQGTSAEKLFF. In DNA form, the CDR3 reads TGCAGCGTTGGTCAAGGGACATCGGCTGAAAAACTGTTTTTT.

The rearrangement joins TRBV3-1 to TRBJ1-2; D remains unclear. The germline V gene encodes CDR1 LGHDT and CDR2 YNNKEL (reference sequence). CDR3 length: 14 residues. V was pared by 1 base and J by 7 bases, with 13 bases between. CDR3 sequence: CASSQVGSGGGYTF. CDR3 in DNA: TGTGCCAGCAGCCAAGTGGGATCCGGAGGTGGCTACACCTTC.

With respect to this clonotype: Since a much larger clone is just one base distant, this may be a read error. V usage is TRBV2 and J usage is TRBJ1-6; D uncertain. Germline V gene data show CDR1 as SNHLY and CDR2 as FYNNEI. The CDR3 covers 14 residues. In DNA, the CDR3 is TGTGCCAGCAGAGAGCCGGACTATAATTCACTCCTCCACTTT. Translating it yields CASREPDYNSLLHF.

This clonotype has more than one count but fewer than ten. This chain connects TRBV24-1 to TRBJ2-1; 9 bases fit TRBD2. Germline loops: CDR1 KGHDR, CDR2 SFDVKD. V shed 0 bases, J shed 9 bases, and the junction held 5 bases outside the gene matches. The CDR3 is 15 amino acids. CDR3 in amino acids: CATSDLASGKSEQFF. Written as DNA, the CDR3 is TGTGCCACCAGTGATTTGGCTAGCGGGAAGAGTGAGCAGTTCTTC.

This clonotype was observed a handful of times. The rearrangement links TRBV20-1 to TRBJ2-7; either TRBD1 or TRBD2 may fit D (5 bases each). Trimming cost V 8 bases and J 2 bases, with 13 bases left between them. This CDR3 comprises 12 residues. CDR1 DFQATT and CDR2 SNEGSKA come from the germline V gene (reference sequence). CDR3 loop: CSSRQTTYEQYF. The CDR3 coding sequence is TGCAGTTCCAGACAGACTACCTACGAGCAGTACTTC.

This clonotype showed up many times. The gene calls are TRBV3-1 and TRBJ1-2; 7 nucleotides line up with TRBD1. V dropped 4 bases and J dropped 4; count of bases not matched to a gene: 6. This CDR3 spans 14 amino acids. Germline V CDR1 and CDR2: LGHDT, YNNKEL (reference sequence). This CDR3 reads CASSREGTVYGYTF. The CDR3 coding sequence is TGTGCCAGCAGCCGAGAAGGGACAGTCTATGGCTACACCTTC. Full variable domain (missing parts from reference TRBV3-1 and TRBJ1-2): DTAVSQTPKYLVTQMGNDKSIKCEQNLGHDTMYWYKQDSKKFLKIMFSYNNKELIINETVPNRFSPKSPDKAHLNLHINSLELGDSAVYFCASSREGTVYGYTFGSGTRLTVV.

The chain employs TRBV6-5 and TRBJ2-7; D unclear. The CDR3 is 11 amino acids. V was trimmed by 2 bases and J by 6 bases, leaving 5 bases between them. Germline V gene lookup returns CDR1 MNHEY and CDR2 SVGAGI. The DNA of the CDR3 is TGTGCCAGCAGTTACCCACCCGAGCAGTACTTC. It codes for CASSYPPEQYF.

This CDR3 is CSALTVGVEAFF. CDR3 sequence (DNA): TGCAGCGCCTTGACAGTTGGGGTTGAAGCTTTCTTT. V and J are TRBV29-1 and TRBJ1-1; maybe TRBD1 (5 bases). Between the trimmed V and J ends, which lost 7 bases and 7 bases, there was a span of 16 bases. The CDR3 consists of 12 residues. CDR1 and CDR2 from the germline V gene are SQVTM and ANQGSEA.

The V gene is TRBV19, the J gene TRBJ1-1, with TRBD1 as a possible D gene (5 bases). Germline V gene lookup returns CDR1 LNHDA and CDR2 SQIVND (reference sequence). This CDR3 has 14 amino acids. V was pared by 8 bases and J by 5 bases, with 18 bases between. CDR3 sequence reads: CASYTGFGATEAFF. The DNA for the CDR3 is TGTGCCAGTTATACGGGTTTCGGGGCGACTGAAGCTTTCTTT. Full variable domain (remainder filled in from reference TRBV19 and TRBJ1-1): DGGITQSPKYLFRKEGQNVTLSCEQNLNHDAMYWYRQDPGQGLRLIYYSQIVNDFQKGDIAEGYSVSREKKESFPLTVTSAQKNPTAFYLCASYTGFGATEAFFGQGTRLTVV.

The table lists this clonotype with a few counts. The chain combines TRBV4-1 with TRBJ2-5; 7 bases line up with TRBD1. This CDR3 has 14 amino acids. With 4 bases clipped from V and 4 bases from J, the junction kept 6 bases outside the gene matches. Germline loops: CDR1 MGHRA, CDR2 YSYEKL. The CDR3 DNA sequence: TGCGCCAGCAGCCCTACAGGGGAACCAGAGACCCAGTACTTC. Its translation is CASSPTGEPETQYF.

The chain uses TRBV13 and TRBJ1-1, with no clear D. V was pared by 1 base and J by 2 bases, with 8 bases between. The CDR3 runs 14 residues. The germline V gene has CDR1 PRHDT and CDR2 FYEKMQ (reference sequence). CDR3 loop: CASSLEERNTEAFF. In DNA, the CDR3 is TGTGCCAGCAGCTTAGAGGAACGTAACACTGAAGCTTTCTTT.

This clonotype was observed many times. The chain is built from TRBV11-2 and TRBJ1-5; D not resolved. Between the trimmed V and J ends, which lost 0 bases and 6 bases, there was a span of 6 bases. Germline CDR1 SGHAT, CDR2 FQNNGV. This CDR3 region has 13 residues. The CDR3 reads CASSLEARQPQHF. CDR3 nucleotides: TGTGCCAGCAGCTTAGAAGCCCGTCAGCCCCAGCATTTT.

This CDR3 reads CASSQEDMGRNTGELFF. The CDR3 coding sequence is TGTGCCAGCAGCCAAGAGGATATGGGACGAAACACCGGGGAGCTGTTTTTT. The chain has TRBV14 and TRBJ2-2; perhaps D is TRBD1 or TRBD2 (5 bases each). This CDR3 spans 17 amino acids. In germline, CDR1 is SGHDN, CDR2 FVKESK. V was cut by 0 bases and J by 2 bases, with 13 bases left in between.

This clonotype appeared a few times. The chain uses TRBV28 and TRBJ2-7; D might be TRBD1 or TRBD2, each matching 6 bases. The CDR3 has 15 amino acids. The V gene lost 3 bases and the J gene lost 7 bases, with 19 bases spanning the gap. CDR1 is MDHEN, CDR2 SYDVKM, per germline. The CDR3 loop is CASSLPLGGLREQYF. In DNA form, the CDR3 reads TGTGCCAGCAGTTTGCCTCTCGGGGGCTTAAGGGAGCAGTACTTC.

As regards this clonotype: One base away lies a much larger clone, so this may be a sequencing read error. The chain joins TRBV28 to TRBJ2-7; D gene uncertain. The CDR3 totals 14 residues. In germline, CDR1 is MDHEN, CDR2 SYDVKM. The CDR3 DNA sequence: TGTGCCAGCAGTTCCCTGCCTCCGGGTTACGAGCGGTACTTC. Its translation: CASSSLPPGYERYF.

This clonotype was detected only a few times. V gene TRBV6-1 combines with J gene TRBJ1-1, with D maybe TRBD1 (5 bases). Deletions cut 5 bases from V and 4 bases from J, with 20 bases between. The CDR3 covers 16 residues. CDR1 and CDR2 from the germline V gene are MNHNS and SASEGT. In nucleotides, the CDR3 is TGTGCCAGCAGTCCCAATTCCAGGGTGGGAAGCACTGAAGCTTTCTTT. Its protein is CASSPNSRVGSTEAFF.